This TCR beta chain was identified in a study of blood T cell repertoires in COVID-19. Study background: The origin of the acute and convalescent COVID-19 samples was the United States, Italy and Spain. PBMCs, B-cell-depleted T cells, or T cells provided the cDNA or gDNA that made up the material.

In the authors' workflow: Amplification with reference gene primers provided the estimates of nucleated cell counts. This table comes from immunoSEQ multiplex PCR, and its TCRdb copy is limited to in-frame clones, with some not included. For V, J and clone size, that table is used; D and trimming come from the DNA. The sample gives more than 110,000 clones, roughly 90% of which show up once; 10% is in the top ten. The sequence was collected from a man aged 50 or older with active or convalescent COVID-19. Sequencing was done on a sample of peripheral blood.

The CDR3 DNA sequence: TGTGCCAGCAGTTTAAACCCGGGACAGGGCTTGTCTGGCTACACCTTC. Translating it yields CASSLNPGQGLSGYTF. The V gene is TRBV27, the J gene TRBJ1-2, with 9 bases matching TRBD1. The CDR3 runs to 16 residues. Trimming removed 2 bases from V and 7 bases from J; junction bases left unmatched: 11. Germline CDR1 and CDR2: MNHEY and SMNVEV (reference sequence).